These 28 T cell receptor beta chains were all obtained from the same sample, sequenced in a study of T cell clonality in common variable immunodeficiency. The data were produced by immunoSEQ multiplex PCR, yet TCRdb's version contains in-frame clones alone and is incomplete. This sample carries about 42,000 clones and no singletons, and roughly 6% goes to the top ten. These receptors are not linked to any known antigen. Study-level results: Reportedly, TCR beta sequences from common variable immunodeficiency showed fewer deletions and N-nucleotide insertions.

The sequenced sample consisted of peripheral blood mononuclear cells. Source of these receptors: a human donor with common variable immunodeficiency.

This clone was observed a handful of times. The observed sequence ends 3 residues before the CDR3 terminus, with the missing tail filled in from the germline J gene. The chain has TRBV2 and TRBJ2-3; D is possibly TRBD1 (5 bases). The CDR3 is made up of 15 amino acids. Germline V gene sequence: CDR1 SNHLY, CDR2 FYNNEI. The V end was cut by 2 bases, the J end by 5 bases, with 14 bases between. CDR3 sequence: CASSEPRVEVDTQYF. Incomplete CDR3 DNA: TGTGCCAGCAGTGAACCCAGGGTAGAGGTAGATACG. The whole variable domain, remainder taken from reference TRBV2 and TRBJ2-3, is EPEVTQTPSHQVTQMGQEVILRCVPISNHLYFYWYRQILGQKVEFLVSFYNNEISEKSEIFDDQFSVERPDGSNFTLKIRSTKLEDSAMYFCASSEPRVEVDTQYFGPGTRLTVL.

This clone was counted only a few times. The read terminates 3 residues ahead of where the CDR3 ends, so the germline J gene completes it. The J gene is TRBJ2-7, the V gene TRBV19, with 13 bases that match TRBD2. Germline CDR1 and CDR2: LNHDA and SQIVND (reference sequence). V was clipped by 2 bases and J by 4 bases; unmatched bases: 8. CDR3 length equals 17 residues. The chain's CDR3 is CASSITSGGAEAYEQYF. CDR3 bases read: TGTGCCAGTAGTATAACTAGCGGGGGGGCCGAAGCTTACGAG. Using reference TRBV19 and TRBJ2-7 for the parts outside the CDR3, the full variable domain is DGGITQSPKYLFRKEGQNVTLSCEQNLNHDAMYWYRQDPGQGLRLIYYSQIVNDFQKGDIAEGYSVSREKKESFPLTVTSAQKNPTAFYLCASSITSGGAEAYEQYFGPGTRLTVT.

This clone appeared a few times. Read sequence stops 3 residues before the CDR3 end, and the germline J gene provides the missing end. V gene TRBV30 combines with J gene TRBJ1-6, with TRBD1 matching 11 bases. This CDR3 has 16 residues. CDR1 and CDR2 from the germline V gene are GTSNPN and SVGIG (reference sequence). After removal of 4 bases from V and 7 bases from J, the junction contained 9 bases not matched to a gene. The CDR3 spells CAWTSPGTGGNSPLHF. CDR3 DNA, as far as it was read: TGTGCCTGGACTTCCCCCGGGACAGGGGGAAATTCACCC.

This clone was observed a few times. The missing CDR3 end, 3 residues past where the read stops, is filled in from the germline J gene. The chain employs TRBV6-2 or TRBV6-3 and TRBJ2-6, with D maybe TRBD1 (6 bases). Germline loops: CDR1 MNHEY, CDR2 SVGEGT. The CDR3 extends over 15 amino acids. Trimming removed 2 bases at V and 1 base at J, with 6 bases between. The CDR3 bases that were read are TGTGCCAGCAGTTACAGGGGGTCTGGGGCCAACGTC. Protein product: CASSYRGSGANV. The full CDR3 sequence reads CASSYRGSGANVLTF.

This clone was observed at least ten times. The CDR3 end falls 3 residues outside the read, so it is completed with the germline J gene. The chain joins TRBV19 to TRBJ2-4; either TRBD1 or TRBD2 may supply D (5 bases each). Trimming shortened V by 2 bases and J by 8 bases, and 10 bases separated the two germline ends. This CDR3 is built from 13 residues. CDR1 and CDR2 (germline): LNHDA, SQIVND (reference sequence). The CDR3 bases that were read are TGTGCCAGTAGTATAAGTCGAGGGGACATT. The encoded protein is CASSISRGDI. In full, the CDR3 reads CASSISRGDIQYF. Together with reference TRBV19 and TRBJ2-4, the CDR3 gives the full variable domain: DGGITQSPKYLFRKEGQNVTLSCEQNLNHDAMYWYRQDPGQGLRLIYYSQIVNDFQKGDIAEGYSVSREKKESFPLTVTSAQKNPTAFYLCASSISRGDIQYFGAGTRLSVL.

On this clone: The read falls 3 residues short of the CDR3 end, and the missing part is taken from the germline J gene. The chain has TRBV19 and TRBJ2-1; possible D gene TRBD1, 6 bases. Per the germline V gene, CDR1 is LNHDA and CDR2 is SQIVND (reference sequence). The CDR3 runs to 14 residues. V was trimmed by 3 bases and J by 9 bases, leaving 15 bases between them. CDR3 sequence reads: CASSIGQGFGEQFF. The CDR3 bases that were read are TGTGCCAGTAGTATTGGTCAGGGGTTCGGTGAG.

With regard to this clone: The read gets to within 3 residues of the CDR3 end, and the germline J gene fills in the rest. The chain employs TRBV7-3 and TRBJ2-4, with 13 bases that match TRBD2. CDR1 is SGHTA and CDR2 is FQGTGA in the germline V gene. The V segment lost 4 bases and the J segment 8 bases; nucleotides outside the gene matches: 8. CDR3 length equals 16 residues. CDR3 bases read: TGTGCCAGCAGCTGGGGACTAGCGGGACCTGGGGACATT. Residues: CASSWGLAGPGDI. The CDR3 reads in full as CASSWGLAGPGDIQYF.

This clone has a count of ten or more. From the germline J gene comes the end of the CDR3, since the read stops 3 residues before it. This chain links TRBV29-1 with TRBJ1-1, with D possibly TRBD1 on 5 matching bases. The length of the CDR3 is 12 residues. CDR1 is SQVTM, CDR2 ANQGSEA, per germline. Trimming shortened V by 4 bases and J by 5 bases, and 11 bases separated the two germline ends. The CDR3 reads CSVGGGWTEAFF. The part of the CDR3 DNA that was read is TGCAGCGTTGGGGGGGGATGGACTGAA.

This clone was seen many times. The read comes to an end 3 residues before the CDR3 does, leaving the germline J gene to fill in the end. V usage is TRBV18 and J usage is TRBJ2-1; D might be TRBD1 (6 bases). This CDR3 spans 13 amino acids. V was trimmed by 3 bases and J by 8 bases, leaving 11 bases between them. Germline CDR1 KGHSH, CDR2 LQKENI. CDR3 amino acids: CASSPTGSYEQFF. The part of the CDR3 DNA that was read is TGTGCCAGCTCACCTACAGGGTCCTATGAG.

With regard to this clone: Read data end 3 residues before the CDR3 end; the end is taken from the germline J gene. The V gene is TRBV18, the J gene TRBJ2-7; a weak D match, TRBD1 (6 bases). The CDR3 is 12 amino acids. Per germline, CDR1 KGHSH and CDR2 LQKENI. The ends were cut back, 3 bases at V and 5 bases at J, with 8 bases in the middle. The CDR3 reads CASSPRGNEQYF. CDR3 DNA (partial): TGTGCCAGCTCACCGAGGGGGAACGAG.

The sequenced part of the CDR3 DNA is TGTGCCAGCAGTCAGGGTTCGGCCTGGGTTGGTGAAAAA. Translation: CASSQGSAWVGEK. The entire CDR3 protein is CASSQGSAWVGEKLFF. J is TRBJ1-4 and V is TRBV2; TRBD1 might be the D (5 bases). The read stops 3 residues short of the end of the CDR3; the missing end is completed from the germline J gene. V gave up 5 bases and J gave up 7 bases, with 20 bases separating them. Germline lookup yields CDR1 SNHLY and CDR2 FYNNEI. The CDR3 has 16 amino acids.

This clone was counted only a few times. The read falls 3 residues short of the CDR3 end, and the missing part is taken from the germline J gene. The chain joins TRBV30 to TRBJ2-7, with a weak D call TRBD1 (7 bases). The CDR3 is made up of 14 amino acids. Between the trimmed V and J ends, which lost 2 bases and 2 bases, there was a span of 13 bases. Germline values: CDR1 GTSNPN, CDR2 SVGIG (reference sequence). The CDR3 is CAWSSRGRTYEQYF. The sequenced part of the CDR3 DNA is TGTGCCTGGAGTTCCAGGGGGAGGACCTACGAG.

In its sample, this clone was seen a few times. From the germline J gene comes the end of the CDR3, since the read stops 3 residues before it. This sequence joins TRBV2 and TRBJ1-5, with 9 bases matching TRBD1. The CDR3 length is 15 residues. CDR1 SNHLY and CDR2 FYNNEI come from the germline V gene. V gave up 5 bases and J gave up 3 bases; unmatched junction bases: 5. The covered CDR3 bases are TGTGCCAGCAGTCCCCGGGACAGGGACAATCAGCCC. Its protein is CASSPRDRDNQP. The entire CDR3 sequence reads CASSPRDRDNQPQHF.

This clone was seen a few times. The missing CDR3 end, 3 residues past where the read stops, is filled in from the germline J gene. The V gene is TRBV20-1, the J gene TRBJ2-5; 7 bases are shared with TRBD1. Trimming at V came to 4 bases and at J to 1 base, leaving 3 bases not matched to a gene. The CDR3 contains 13 residues. CDR1 is DFQATT, CDR2 SNEGSKA, per germline (reference sequence). Partial CDR3 DNA: TGCAGTGCTACCGACAGGGTCCAAGAGACC. Translation: CSATDRVQET. The complete CDR3 sequence is CSATDRVQETQYF.

Of note for this clone: The DNA ends 3 residues before the CDR3 does, and the rest of the CDR3 is filled in from the germline J gene. V usage is TRBV19 and J usage is TRBJ2-3; 9 nucleotides match TRBD2. V lost 8 bases to trimming and J lost 2 bases; unmatched junction nucleotides: 11. The CDR3 loop spans 16 amino acids. The germline CDR1 and CDR2 sequences are LNHDA and SQIVND (reference sequence). This CDR3 reads CASQKASGGHTDTQYF. Incomplete CDR3 DNA: TGTGCCAGTCAAAAGGCAAGCGGGGGGCACACAGATACG. Complete variable domain (other parts from reference TRBV19 and TRBJ2-3): DGGITQSPKYLFRKEGQNVTLSCEQNLNHDAMYWYRQDPGQGLRLIYYSQIVNDFQKGDIAEGYSVSREKKESFPLTVTSAQKNPTAFYLCASQKASGGHTDTQYFGPGTRLTVL.

In its sample, this clone was seen many times. The read terminates 3 residues ahead of where the CDR3 ends, so the germline J gene completes it. The chain employs TRBV14 and TRBJ2-1; 9 bases line up with TRBD2. V gave up 3 bases and J gave up 8 bases; unmatched junction bases: 2. Per germline, CDR1 SGHDN and CDR2 FVKESK. The CDR3 is 13 amino acids. CDR3 bases read: TGTGCCAGCAGCCAGGGACTAGCCGATGAG. Translated, it gives CASSQGLADE. The whole CDR3 sequence is CASSQGLADEQFF.

Notes on this clone: The read stops 3 residues short of the end of the CDR3; the missing end is completed from the germline J gene. The chain joins TRBV20-1 to TRBJ2-7; TRBD1 agrees at 9 bases. CDR3 size: 12 residues. Per the germline V gene, CDR1 is DFQATT and CDR2 is SNEGSKA (reference sequence). V lost 6 bases and J lost 6; bases outside the gene matches: 6. The CDR3 loop reads CSAGTGYFEQYF. The part of the CDR3 DNA that was read is TGCAGTGCCGGGACAGGGTATTTCGAG.

As to this clone: Read coverage stops 3 residues before the CDR3 terminus; the germline J gene supplies the remainder. This rearrangement joins TRBV19 to TRBJ2-1; D may be TRBD1 (6 bases). Germline CDR1 and CDR2: LNHDA and SQIVND (reference sequence). V lost 6 bases and J 4 bases, leaving 19 bases between the germline ends. CDR3 length: 16 amino acids. Incomplete CDR3 DNA: TGTGCCAGTAGGGAAACAGGGCTACATTTGTACAATGAG. Its translation is CASRETGLHLYNE. The entire CDR3 protein reads CASRETGLHLYNEQFF. Complete variable domain (other parts from reference TRBV19 and TRBJ2-1): DGGITQSPKYLFRKEGQNVTLSCEQNLNHDAMYWYRQDPGQGLRLIYYSQIVNDFQKGDIAEGYSVSREKKESFPLTVTSAQKNPTAFYLCASRETGLHLYNEQFFGPGTRLTVL.

This clone has a handful of counts. The read falls 3 residues short of the CDR3 end, and the missing part is taken from the germline J gene. V usage is TRBV19 and J usage is TRBJ2-1, with 15 bases aligning to TRBD2. This CDR3 contains 16 residues. The J segment lost 6 bases and the V segment lost 6 bases, leaving 6 bases of the junction unmatched. CDR1 is LNHDA and CDR2 is SQIVND in the germline V gene (reference sequence). CDR3 bases read: TGTGCCAGTAGCCCCCGGACTAGCGGGAGGGCCAATGAG. Its translation: CASSPRTSGRANE. The whole CDR3 sequence reads CASSPRTSGRANEQFF.

A word on this clone: The read comes to an end 3 residues before the CDR3 does, leaving the germline J gene to fill in the end. This chain connects TRBV6-2 or TRBV6-3 to TRBJ1-1; possible D gene TRBD1, 6 bases. V was cut by 4 bases and J by 2 bases, with 14 bases left in between. CDR3 size: 15 residues. Per the germline V gene, CDR1 is MNHEY and CDR2 is SVGEGT. CDR3 bases read: TGTGCCAGCAGTTGGGGCGGGGGCCCCAACACTGAA. This codes for CASSWGGGPNTE. The entire CDR3 reads CASSWGGGPNTEAFF.

This clone is labeled as medium-sized. The read comes to an end 3 residues before the CDR3 does, leaving the germline J gene to fill in the end. The gene calls are TRBV9 and TRBJ2-6; D may be TRBD1 (5 bases). V was shortened by 3 bases and J by 4 bases, with 11 bases between the two germline ends. Germline assignment: CDR1 SGDLS and CDR2 YYNGEE. The CDR3 consists of 15 residues. CDR3 region: CASSEHGAGANVLTF. The CDR3 bases that were read are TGTGCCAGCAGCGAGCATGGGGCCGGGGCCAACGTC.

There are many counts of this clone. The read comes to an end 3 residues before the CDR3 does, leaving the germline J gene to fill in the end. The genes are TRBV30 and TRBJ1-2, with D unresolved. Per germline, CDR1 GTSNPN and CDR2 SVGIG (reference sequence). The CDR3 has 11 residues. The CDR3 bases that were read are TGTGCCTGGAGTGGGTATCGGGGC. It is translated as CAWSGYRG. The entire CDR3 sequence reads CAWSGYRGYTF.

This clone was counted a few times. The DNA ends 3 residues before the CDR3 does, and the rest of the CDR3 is filled in from the germline J gene. The gene calls are TRBV19 and TRBJ1-2, with D perhaps TRBD1 (5 bases). Trimming took 4 bases from V and 2 from J, leaving 11 bases between them. The CDR3 runs 14 residues. Germline V gene data show CDR1 as LNHDA and CDR2 as SQIVND (reference sequence). This CDR3 is CASSTGWANYGYTF. Partial CDR3 DNA: TGTGCCAGTAGTACAGGGTGGGCCAACTATGGC.

This clone was counted ten times or more. Read sequence stops 3 residues before the CDR3 end, and the germline J gene provides the missing end. The chain employs TRBV19 and TRBJ2-7, with D perhaps TRBD1 (5 bases). This CDR3 is 13 amino acids long. Germline V lookup: CDR1 LNHDA, CDR2 SQIVND (reference sequence). V was shortened by 3 bases and J by 4 bases, with 10 bases between the two germline ends. The covered CDR3 bases are TGTGCCAGTAGTATTCGGCAGGGTTACGAG. Its protein product is CASSIRQGYE. The complete CDR3 sequence is CASSIRQGYEQYF.

This clone came up many times. The read terminates 3 residues ahead of where the CDR3 ends, so the germline J gene completes it. The V call is TRBV29-1, the J call TRBJ2-5, with 9 positions matching TRBD1. The CDR3 covers 15 residues. Looked up from germline, CDR1 is SQVTM and CDR2 is ANQGSEA. The junction had 7 bases not matched to a gene; V was cut back by 1 base and J by 4 bases. CDR3 protein: CSVEGGTGYSETQYF. The CDR3 bases that were read are TGCAGCGTTGAAGGGGGGACAGGGTACTCAGAGACC.

In its sample, this clone ranks as medium-sized. The read ends 3 residues before the CDR3 terminus; that terminus is restored from the germline J gene. The chain uses TRBV10-3 and TRBJ2-5, with a weak D call TRBD2 (6 bases). Trimming took 8 bases from V and 1 from J, leaving 8 bases between them. This CDR3 has 12 residues. Germline CDR1 is ENHRY and CDR2 is SYGVKD. The CDR3: CAIGGAQETQYF. CDR3 DNA, as far as it was read: TGTGCCATCGGCGGGGCCCAAGAGACC.

About this clone: From the germline J gene comes the end of the CDR3, since the read stops 3 residues before it. The J gene is TRBJ1-2, the V gene TRBV6-4, with D possibly being TRBD1 (5 bases). The germline gives CDR1 MRHNA, CDR2 SNTAGT. The CDR3 runs 15 residues. CDR3 DNA (partial): TGTGCCAGCAGTGGACACCTGGGCCGCGGGGGAGGC. Its translation is CASSGHLGRGGG. The entire CDR3 protein is CASSGHLGRGGGYTF.

This clone was detected only a few times. The read falls 3 residues short of the CDR3 end, and the missing part is taken from the germline J gene. The V call is TRBV7-8, the J call TRBJ1-3; D unresolved. This CDR3 is built from 17 residues. V was clipped by 1 base and J by 0 bases, with 13 bases between them. Germline CDR1 reads SGHVS; CDR2 reads FQNEAQ. The CDR3: CASSLVGQAFSGNTIYF. CDR3 DNA, as far as it was read: TGTGCCAGCAGCTTAGTGGGCCAGGCGTTCTCTGGAAACACC.